The 25 T cell receptor beta chains below were found in one sample sequenced in a study of multiple sclerosis patients with progressive multifocal leukoencephalopathy. Time point meaning: time of PML onset. Clones were sequenced by immunoSEQ multiplex PCR, and TCRdb holds only the in-frame ones, with some missing. The sample lists over 25,000 clones, roughly 87% seen once, with under 4% in the top ten. Material: PBMCs, obtained from a patient treated with natalizumab. Receptors were obtained from a human donor with progressive multifocal leukoencephalopathy.

This clone was detected a few times. This chain uses TRBV18 with TRBJ2-7; D gene uncertain. The V gene's germline CDR1 is KGHSH and CDR2 LQKENI. The CDR3 sequence is 14 residues long. Trimming left V 4 bases short and J 1 base short, with 11 bases between. CDR3 bases: TGTGCCAGCTCACAGAGATCGGATTCCTACGAGCAGTACTTC. Protein: CASSQRSDSYEQYF.

The chain couples TRBV9 to TRBJ2-2; D is perhaps TRBD1 (5 bases). CDR1 SGDLS and CDR2 YYNGEE come from the germline V gene. V was cut by 4 bases and J by 1 base, with 14 bases left in between. The CDR3 runs 16 residues. The CDR3 reads CASSRRSQGNTGELFF. The CDR3 region has the DNA TGTGCCAGCAGCCGCCGTAGTCAGGGGAACACCGGGGAGCTGTTTTTT.

In this sample, this clone turned up once. J is TRBJ2-1 and V is TRBV4-1; D gene unclear. This CDR3 comprises 16 residues. The germline V and J ends were trimmed by 2 bases and 2 bases, with 13 bases remaining between them. Germline V gene lookup returns CDR1 MGHRA and CDR2 YSYEKL. The CDR3 region is CASSQSLGLTYNEQFF. CDR3 DNA: TGCGCCAGCAGCCAATCCCTAGGCCTAACCTACAATGAGCAGTTCTTC.

This chain joins TRBV27 and TRBJ2-7; 9 bases align to TRBD1. V trimming: 5 bases; J trimming: 4 bases; junction bases outside the gene matches: 9. The CDR3 sequence is 15 residues long. Germline CDR1 is MNHEY and CDR2 is SMNVEV (reference sequence). Here the CDR3 DNA reads TGTGCCAGCAGTCGAGCAGACAGGGGGGTATACGAGCAGTACTTC. Its translation: CASSRADRGVYEQYF.

The chain links TRBV7-6 to TRBJ2-7; 9 bases align to TRBD1. Unmatched junction bases numbered 13, after V lost 6 bases and J lost 7 bases. The CDR3 length is 15 residues. CDR1 SGHVS and CDR2 FNYEAQ come from the germline V gene. DNA of the CDR3: TGTGCCAGCAGTTTTGGGCGGACAGGGGCAGAGGAGCAGTACTTC. It specifies CASSFGRTGAEEQYF.

This clone was recorded a few times. The gene calls are TRBV5-1 and TRBJ1-1; D gene uncertain. Trimming removed 0 bases at V and 2 bases at J, with 8 bases between. The CDR3 totals 14 residues. Germline values: CDR1 SGHRS, CDR2 YFSETQ. For the CDR3, the DNA is TGCGCCAGCAGCTTGGTTGGAGCTAACACTGAAGCTTTCTTT. Its translation is CASSLVGANTEAFF.

The CDR3 coding sequence is TGTGCCAGCAGCCTCCTCCCTTTCGAGCAGTACTTC. It translates to CASSLLPFEQYF. The chain is built from TRBV7-2 and TRBJ2-7; no definite D call. The V end was cut by 5 bases, the J end by 6 bases, with 11 bases between. Germline CDR1 SGHTA, CDR2 FQGNSA. This CDR3 is 12 amino acids long.

The rearrangement joins TRBV11-2 to TRBJ2-5; D not certain. Judging by the DNA end, TRBJ2-7 fits better; the J call may be wrong. In germline, CDR1 is SGHAT, CDR2 FQNNGV. The CDR3 runs 12 residues. The CDR3 here is CASSLGIYEQYF. In DNA form, the CDR3 reads TGTGCCAGCAGCTTAGGAATCTACGAGCAGTACTTC.

The rearrangement uses TRBV2 and TRBJ1-2; perhaps TRBD1 as D (5 bases). The germline V gene encodes CDR1 SNHLY and CDR2 FYNNEI. Trimming left V 6 bases short and J 0 bases short, with 23 bases between. The CDR3 has 18 amino acids. CDR3 protein: CASSLQGRPTDPNYGYTF. The CDR3 DNA follows: TGTGCCAGCAGCCTCCAGGGAAGGCCTACCGACCCTAACTATGGCTACACCTTC.

Here the CDR3 DNA reads TGTGCCAGCAGACCTGGGCTGGGGAAGGGCCCCTACAATGAGCAGTTCTTC. It is translated as CASRPGLGKGPYNEQFF. The V gene is TRBV28, the J gene TRBJ2-1; no definite D call. Trimming pared 6 bases from V and 2 bases from J, leaving 20 bases between. This CDR3 comprises 17 residues. Germline assignment: CDR1 MDHEN and CDR2 SYDVKM.

The chain is built from TRBV10-3 and TRBJ2-6, with TRBD1 identical over 9 bases. V dropped 7 bases and J dropped 4; count of bases not matched to a gene: 8. Germline V gene sequence: CDR1 ENHRY, CDR2 SYGVKD. CDR3 size: 16 residues. The DNA for the CDR3 is TGTGCCATCACTTCCGGACAGGGGACCGGGGCCAACGTCCTGACTTTC. Its protein is CAITSGQGTGANVLTF.

The genes are TRBV19 and TRBJ1-2; TRBD1 matches at 7 bases. CDR1 and CDR2 (germline): LNHDA, SQIVND (reference sequence). The CDR3 covers 17 residues. The J segment lost 4 bases and the V segment lost 5 bases, leaving 16 bases of the junction unmatched. The CDR3, as DNA: TGTGCCAGTAGTTTACAGGCTAGGGGACAGTGGGGCTATGGCTACACCTTC. It encodes CASSLQARGQWGYGYTF.

The rearrangement uses TRBV5-6 and TRBJ2-2; the D gene is possibly TRBD2 (6 bases). With 4 bases removed from V and 4 bases from J, the gap between germline ends came to 14 bases. Germline V gene sequence: CDR1 SGHDT, CDR2 YYEEEE. This CDR3 spans 15 amino acids. CDR3 DNA sequence: TGTGCCAGCAGCGGGGGGTTCCACCCCACCGGGGAGCTGTTTTTT. It encodes CASSGGFHPTGELFF.

Regarding this clone: This sample also contains other DNA sequences that code for the same CDR3. The chain employs TRBV6-5 and TRBJ2-7; D is unclear. This CDR3 is 15 amino acids long. CDR1 is MNHEY, CDR2 SVGAGI, per germline. Deletions cut 5 bases from V and 2 bases from J, with 16 bases between. The CDR3 reads CASSPRVRLAYEQYF. CDR3 bases: TGTGCCAGCAGTCCACGAGTGAGGCTAGCCTACGAGCAGTACTTC.

The chain has TRBV7-6 and TRBJ2-6; D is undetermined. Trimming pared 4 bases from V and 0 bases from J, leaving 7 bases between. CDR1 and CDR2 (germline): SGHVS, FNYEAQ. The CDR3 is 15 residues long. DNA of the CDR3: TGTGCCAGCAGCTATCAGGTCTCTGGGGCCAACGTCCTGACTTTC. Protein: CASSYQVSGANVLTF. Variable domain in full (rest from reference TRBV7-6 and TRBJ2-6): GAGVSQSPRYKVTKRGQDVALRCDPISGHVSLYWYRQALGQGPEFLTYFNYEAQQDKSGLPNDRFSAERPEGSISTLTIQRTEQRDSAMYRCASSYQVSGANVLTFGAGSRLTVL.

This clone was recorded once. The chain carries TRBV29-1 and TRBJ2-1; 9 bases align to TRBD2. CDR3 length: 14 amino acids. From germline, CDR1 is SQVTM and CDR2 ANQGSEA. The CDR3 region is CSSMGSSGKNEQFF. Written as DNA, the CDR3 is TGCAGTTCAATGGGGTCTAGCGGGAAGAATGAGCAGTTCTTC.

This clone was detected only once. This chain uses TRBV27 with TRBJ1-1; D is possibly TRBD1 (6 bases). Deletions cut 7 bases from V and 1 base from J, with 16 bases between. CDR1 MNHEY and CDR2 SMNVEV come from the germline V gene (reference sequence). The CDR3 is made up of 15 amino acids. Here the CDR3 reads CASTLSQTGNTEAFF. In nucleotides, the CDR3 is TGTGCCAGCACCCTATCACAGACAGGGAACACTGAAGCTTTCTTT.

In nucleotides, the CDR3 is TGTGCCAGCAGTTCTGCGGGAGGGATCACAGATACGCAGTATTTT. It codes for CASSSAGGITDTQYF. The chain couples TRBV27 to TRBJ2-3; TRBD2 matches 9 bases. The CDR3 consists of 15 residues. Looked up from germline, CDR1 is MNHEY and CDR2 is SMNVEV (reference sequence). J was trimmed by 2 bases and V by 4 bases; bases with no gene match: 4.

V is TRBV6-4 and J is TRBJ2-1, with a weak D call TRBD2 (6 bases). Germline CDR1 MRHNA, CDR2 SNTAGT. Trimming cost V 2 bases and J 6 bases, with 14 bases left between them. The CDR3 is made up of 15 amino acids. CDR3 amino acids: CASSDSSGVANEQFF. The DNA for the CDR3 is TGTGCCAGCAGTGACAGCTCGGGAGTGGCCAATGAGCAGTTCTTC.

This chain uses TRBV21-1 with TRBJ1-1. TRBV21-1 is termed a pseudogene. CDR3 length: 17 amino acids. The CDR3 DNA follows: TGTGCCAGCAGCCGCCGGGACGGAATAGTCGGGGGCACTGAAGCTTTCTTT. Amino acids: CASSRRDGIVGGTEAFF.

J is TRBJ1-2 and V is TRBV9; the D gene is possibly TRBD1 (6 bases). V shed 3 bases and J shed 3 bases, with 12 bases lying between them. Germline CDR1 and CDR2: SGDLS and YYNGEE. The CDR3 is 14 amino acids. The DNA of the CDR3 is TGTGCCAGCAGCGGACGGGACACCTACTATGGCTACACCTTC. The encoded protein is CASSGRDTYYGYTF.

This clone was observed once. The chain uses TRBV9 and TRBJ1-4; D is possibly TRBD1 (6 bases). Trimming left V 5 bases short and J 5 bases short, with 13 bases between. Germline V CDR1 and CDR2: SGDLS, YYNGEE. The CDR3 totals 14 residues. The CDR3, as DNA: TGTGCCAGCAGTTTCCGGGGGCAAAATGAAAAACTGTTTTTT. Translated: CASSFRGQNEKLFF.

This chain uses TRBV7-3 with TRBJ2-1; TRBD2 agrees at 10 bases. The CDR3 consists of 16 residues. Germline CDR1 is SGHTA and CDR2 is FQGTGA. The junction had 4 bases not matched to a gene; V was cut back by 5 bases and J by 0 bases. The CDR3 sequence: CASSPGTSVSYNEQFF. CDR3 sequence (DNA): TGTGCCAGCAGCCCCGGGACTAGCGTCTCCTACAATGAGCAGTTCTTC.

The chain combines TRBV7-3 with TRBJ2-1; D ambiguous. Germline V CDR1 and CDR2: SGHTA, FQGTGA. V was trimmed by 5 bases and J by 6 bases, leaving 5 bases between them. CDR3 size: 11 residues. CDR3 DNA sequence: TGTGCCAGCAGCAATGGCAATGAGCAGTTCTTC. It encodes CASSNGNEQFF.

The chain joins TRBV19 to TRBJ2-3; D is undetermined. The germline V and J ends were trimmed by 4 bases and 3 bases, with 5 bases remaining between them. This CDR3 has 12 residues. From germline, CDR1 is LNHDA and CDR2 SQIVND (reference sequence). The CDR3, as DNA: TGTGCCAGTAGTACCCTAACAGATACGCAGTATTTT. Amino acids: CASSTLTDTQYF. The entire variable domain, with the rest obtained from reference TRBV19 and TRBJ2-3, is as follows: DGGITQSPKYLFRKEGQNVTLSCEQNLNHDAMYWYRQDPGQGLRLIYYSQIVNDFQKGDIAEGYSVSREKKESFPLTVTSAQKNPTAFYLCASSTLTDTQYFGPGTRLTVL.